A selection of T cell receptor beta chains follows, all from one sample in a study of T cell responses to AZD1222 COVID-19 vaccine. Produced via immunoSEQ multiplex PCR; TCRdb's table is partial and in-frame only. The sample comprises roughly 120,000 clones, about 85% of which are singletons, and 4% to 5.5% rests with the top ten. This sample comprised peripheral blood, obtained on day 0 of AZD1222 vaccination. The receptors derive from an adult in good health. The CDR3 runs from the conserved cysteine through the conserved F or W. The order of the fields is J gene, D gene, V gene, clone size, CDR3 protein, CDR3 DNA. The D gene is left open where the match is weak. Not all rows give a size; the values are once, few, many and, for expanded clones, a class.

j_call: TRBJ2-1
d_call: NA
v_call: TRBV20-1
clone_size: NA
cdr3_aa: CSASSGVSSYNEQFF
cdr3_nt: TGCAGTGCTAGTTCGGGGGTAAGCTCCTACAATGAGCAGTTCTTC

j_call: TRBJ1-1
d_call: NA
v_call: TRBV19
clone_size: NA
cdr3_aa: CASAGRDMNTEAFF
cdr3_nt: TGTGCCAGCGCAGGGAGGGACATGAACACTGAAGCTTTCTTT

j_call: TRBJ2-5
d_call: NA
v_call: TRBV5-1
clone_size: NA
cdr3_aa: CASSAGPMEGTQYF
cdr3_nt: TGCGCCAGCAGCGCGGGCCCCATGGAGGGGACCCAGTACTTC

j_call: TRBJ1-1
d_call: NA
v_call: TRBV7-9
clone_size: NA
cdr3_aa: CASSRDPNTEAFF
cdr3_nt: TGTGCCAGCAGCCGTGATCCGAACACTGAAGCTTTCTTT

j_call: TRBJ2-3
d_call: NA
v_call: TRBV25-1
clone_size: NA
cdr3_aa: CASSTYWTASTDTQYF
cdr3_nt: TGTGCCAGCAGTACTTATTGGACGGCTAGCACAGATACGCAGTATTTT

j_call: TRBJ2-7
d_call: TRBD1
v_call: TRBV9
clone_size: NA
cdr3_aa: CASSVAPQGVPYEQYF
cdr3_nt: TGTGCCAGCAGCGTAGCTCCCCAGGGGGTACCCTACGAGCAGTACTTC

j_call: TRBJ2-1
d_call: TRBD2
v_call: TRBV10-1
clone_size: few
cdr3_aa: CASSESASGAYNEQFF
cdr3_nt: TGCGCCAGCAGTGAGTCGGCTAGCGGAGCCTACAATGAGCAGTTCTTC

j_call: TRBJ1-1
d_call: TRBD1
v_call: TRBV12-5
clone_size: NA
cdr3_aa: CASGDRGVGDTEAFF
cdr3_nt: TGTGCTAGTGGGGACAGGGGTGTTGGAGACACTGAAGCTTTCTTT

j_call: TRBJ2-7
d_call: NA
v_call: TRBV7-9
clone_size: NA
cdr3_aa: CASTLGLGQGGSEQYF
cdr3_nt: TGTGCCAGCACCCTAGGTTTAGGACAAGGGGGGTCCGAGCAGTACTTC

j_call: TRBJ1-6
d_call: TRBD1
v_call: TRBV4-1
clone_size: NA
cdr3_aa: CASSHPGQALTLNSPLHF
cdr3_nt: TGCGCCAGCAGCCACCCCGGACAGGCCCTAACTCTCAATTCACCCCTCCACTTT

j_call: TRBJ2-7
d_call: NA
v_call: TRBV9
clone_size: NA
cdr3_aa: CASSVEGNEQYF
cdr3_nt: TGTGCCAGCAGCGTGGAGGGTAACGAGCAGTACTTC

j_call: TRBJ2-2
d_call: NA
v_call: TRBV5-1
clone_size: NA
cdr3_aa: CASSLAGSAISTGELFF
cdr3_nt: TGCGCCAGCAGCTTGGCAGGGTCCGCGATTAGCACCGGGGAGCTGTTTTTT

j_call: TRBJ2-1
d_call: TRBD2
v_call: TRBV18
clone_size: NA
cdr3_aa: CASSPSSGGSKEQFF
cdr3_nt: TGTGCCAGCTCACCGTCTAGCGGGGGGTCTAAGGAGCAGTTCTTC

j_call: TRBJ2-7
d_call: NA
v_call: TRBV25-1
clone_size: once
cdr3_aa: CASSDTLASSEQYF
cdr3_nt: TGTGCCAGCAGTGATACGCTAGCGTCGAGCGAGCAGTACTTC

j_call: TRBJ1-1
d_call: NA
v_call: TRBV5-4
clone_size: NA
cdr3_aa: CASSQVSMNTEAFF
cdr3_nt: TGTGCCAGCAGTCAAGTGAGCATGAACACTGAAGCTTTCTTT

j_call: TRBJ1-5
d_call: TRBD1
v_call: TRBV3-1/TRBV3-2
clone_size: NA
cdr3_aa: CASSQARQGAQPQHF
cdr3_nt: TGTGCCAGCAGCCAAGCGAGACAGGGGGCTCAGCCCCAGCATTTT

j_call: TRBJ1-1
d_call: NA
v_call: TRBV23-1
clone_size: once
cdr3_aa: CASSQSRADITEAFF
cdr3_nt: TGCGCCAGCAGTCAATCTCGGGCGGACATCACTGAAGCTTTCTTT

j_call: TRBJ2-2
d_call: TRBD2
v_call: TRBV11-3
clone_size: NA
cdr3_aa: CASSPDGLAGTGELFF
cdr3_nt: TGTGCCAGCAGCCCGGATGGGCTAGCGGGGACCGGGGAGCTGTTTTTT

j_call: TRBJ1-1
d_call: NA
v_call: TRBV18
clone_size: NA
cdr3_aa: CASSPFTTSNTEAFF
cdr3_nt: TGTGCCAGCTCACCTTTTACGACATCAAACACTGAAGCTTTCTTT

j_call: TRBJ2-5
d_call: NA
v_call: TRBV11-3
clone_size: once
cdr3_aa: CASSQGGDSLKTQYF
cdr3_nt: TGTGCCAGCAGCCAGGGGGGAGACTCCTTGAAGACCCAGTACTTC

j_call: TRBJ2-2
d_call: TRBD1
v_call: TRBV19
clone_size: NA
cdr3_aa: CASSVTGVGTGELFF
cdr3_nt: TGTGCCAGTAGTGTCACAGGGGTGGGCACCGGGGAGCTGTTTTTT

j_call: TRBJ1-6
d_call: NA
v_call: TRBV19
clone_size: NA
cdr3_aa: CASSETVSYNSPLHF
cdr3_nt: TGTGCCAGTAGTGAGACGGTCTCCTATAATTCACCCCTCCACTTT

j_call: TRBJ2-3
d_call: NA
v_call: TRBV30
clone_size: few
cdr3_aa: CAWRGRYGNTDTQYF
cdr3_nt: TGTGCCTGGAGAGGACGCTACGGGAACACAGATACGCAGTATTTT

j_call: TRBJ2-3
d_call: TRBD1
v_call: TRBV7-8
clone_size: NA
cdr3_aa: CASSLARGQGVRDTQYF
cdr3_nt: TGTGCCAGCAGCTTAGCGCGAGGACAGGGGGTTAGGGATACGCAGTATTTT

j_call: TRBJ1-5
d_call: NA
v_call: TRBV7-3
clone_size: NA
cdr3_aa: CASSLRDSNQPQHF
cdr3_nt: TGTGCCAGCAGCTTAAGGGACAGCAATCAGCCCCAGCATTTT

j_call: TRBJ2-2
d_call: TRBD2
v_call: TRBV2
clone_size: NA
cdr3_aa: CASRGLAGRELFF
cdr3_nt: TGTGCCAGCCGGGGACTAGCAGGGCGGGAGCTGTTTTTT

j_call: TRBJ1-1
d_call: NA
v_call: TRBV19
clone_size: once
cdr3_aa: CASISGHMNTEAFF
cdr3_nt: TGTGCCAGTATCTCGGGACACATGAACACTGAAGCTTTCTTT

j_call: TRBJ2-2
d_call: TRBD2
v_call: TRBV13
clone_size: NA
cdr3_aa: CASRGTSGGTGELFF
cdr3_nt: TGTGCCAGCAGAGGGACTAGCGGGGGAACCGGGGAGCTGTTTTTT

j_call: TRBJ1-2
d_call: TRBD1
v_call: TRBV19
clone_size: once
cdr3_aa: CASRDRGVRSYGYTF
cdr3_nt: TGTGCCAGCCGGGACAGGGGGGTGCGTAGTTATGGCTACACCTTC

j_call: TRBJ2-7
d_call: NA
v_call: TRBV12-3/TRBV12-4
clone_size: once
cdr3_aa: CASSPYRSYEQYF
cdr3_nt: TGTGCCAGCAGTCCCTACAGGTCCTACGAGCAGTACTTC

j_call: TRBJ2-5
d_call: NA
v_call: TRBV9
clone_size: NA
cdr3_aa: CASSTEGGEETQYF
cdr3_nt: TGTGCCAGCAGCACAGAAGGGGGAGAGGAGACCCAGTACTTC

j_call: TRBJ2-2
d_call: NA
v_call: TRBV24-1
clone_size: NA
cdr3_aa: CATSGTGELFF
cdr3_nt: TGTGCCACCAGTGGGACCGGGGAGCTGTTTTTT

j_call: TRBJ2-1
d_call: NA
v_call: TRBV3-1/TRBV3-2
clone_size: NA
cdr3_aa: CASSQGGTAFF
cdr3_nt: TGTGCCAGCAGCCAGGGCGGTACTGCGTTCTTC

j_call: TRBJ2-7
d_call: TRBD2
v_call: TRBV2
clone_size: NA
cdr3_aa: CASRDPGLAGRAYEQYF
cdr3_nt: TGTGCCAGCAGGGACCCGGGACTAGCGGGGAGGGCCTACGAGCAGTACTTC

j_call: TRBJ1-2
d_call: TRBD1
v_call: TRBV19
clone_size: NA
cdr3_aa: CASTTGQPPGGSGYTF
cdr3_nt: TGTGCCAGCACCACGGGACAGCCACCTGGAGGGAGTGGCTACACCTTC

j_call: TRBJ2-2
d_call: TRBD2
v_call: TRBV15
clone_size: many
cdr3_aa: CATGTSAFLGELFF
cdr3_nt: TGTGCCACTGGGACTAGCGCCTTCTTGGGGGAGCTGTTTTTT

j_call: TRBJ1-6
d_call: NA
v_call: TRBV28
clone_size: NA
cdr3_aa: CASRGDSPLHF
cdr3_nt: TGTGCCAGCAGGGGGGACTCACCCCTCCACTTT

j_call: TRBJ2-1
d_call: TRBD2
v_call: TRBV29-1
clone_size: NA
cdr3_aa: CSESGVSYNEQFF
cdr3_nt: TGCAGCGAAAGCGGGGTCTCCTACAATGAGCAGTTCTTC

j_call: TRBJ1-5
d_call: NA
v_call: TRBV5-6
clone_size: NA
cdr3_aa: CASSTYRMDSNQPQHF
cdr3_nt: TGTGCCAGCAGCACCTACAGGATGGATAGCAATCAGCCCCAGCATTTT

j_call: TRBJ2-1
d_call: NA
v_call: TRBV7-2
clone_size: NA
cdr3_aa: CASSRGLGMDEQFF
cdr3_nt: TGTGCCAGCAGCCGTGGACTGGGGATGGATGAGCAGTTCTTC

j_call: TRBJ1-6
d_call: NA
v_call: TRBV7-8
clone_size: NA
cdr3_aa: CASRSSVQGNSPLHF
cdr3_nt: TGTGCCAGCAGATCCTCCGTACAGGGTAATTCACCCCTCCACTTT

j_call: TRBJ2-7
d_call: NA
v_call: TRBV5-1
clone_size: NA
cdr3_aa: CASSLEGGEQYF
cdr3_nt: TGCGCCAGCAGCTTGGAGGGTGGCGAGCAGTACTTC

j_call: TRBJ1-2
d_call: NA
v_call: TRBV2
clone_size: NA
cdr3_aa: CASRGPDKNYGYTF
cdr3_nt: TGTGCCAGCAGAGGCCCGGACAAAAACTATGGCTACACCTTC

j_call: TRBJ1-3
d_call: TRBD1
v_call: TRBV29-1
clone_size: NA
cdr3_aa: CSGITGASGNTIYF
cdr3_nt: TGCAGCGGGATAACAGGGGCCTCTGGAAACACCATATATTTT

j_call: TRBJ2-7
d_call: NA
v_call: TRBV3-1/TRBV3-2
clone_size: few
cdr3_aa: CASSQDLRGYEQYF
cdr3_nt: TGTGCCAGCAGCCAAGATCTAAGGGGGTACGAGCAGTACTTC

j_call: TRBJ1-2
d_call: TRBD1
v_call: TRBV7-2
clone_size: NA
cdr3_aa: CASSLLPGGNYGYTF
cdr3_nt: TGTGCCAGCAGCTTATTGCCAGGGGGGAACTATGGCTACACCTTC

j_call: TRBJ2-7
d_call: NA
v_call: TRBV4-2
clone_size: once
cdr3_aa: CASSQDPGAFSSYEQYF
cdr3_nt: TGTGCCAGCAGCCAAGATCCCGGGGCCTTTAGCTCCTACGAGCAGTACTTC

j_call: TRBJ2-7
d_call: TRBD1
v_call: TRBV6-5
clone_size: NA
cdr3_aa: CASSSAGTGGRYEQYF
cdr3_nt: TGTGCCAGCAGTTCCGCCGGGACAGGGGGCAGGTACGAGCAGTACTTC

j_call: TRBJ1-4
d_call: NA
v_call: TRBV12-3/TRBV12-4
clone_size: NA
cdr3_aa: CASSLRGLEKLFF
cdr3_nt: TGTGCCAGCAGTTTAAGGGGCTTGGAAAAACTGTTTTTT

j_call: TRBJ2-1
d_call: NA
v_call: TRBV25-1
clone_size: NA
cdr3_aa: CASGGIGFNEQFF
cdr3_nt: TGTGCCAGCGGGGGAATAGGGTTCAATGAGCAGTTCTTC

j_call: TRBJ1-5
d_call: NA
v_call: TRBV7-8
clone_size: few
cdr3_aa: CASSLRAQPQHF
cdr3_nt: TGTGCCAGCAGCTTAAGGGCTCAGCCCCAGCATTTT

j_call: TRBJ1-4
d_call: NA
v_call: TRBV29-1
clone_size: NA
cdr3_aa: CSVAAGPNEKLFF
cdr3_nt: TGCAGCGTTGCTGCAGGGCCGAATGAAAAACTGTTTTTT

j_call: TRBJ2-7
d_call: TRBD1
v_call: TRBV28
clone_size: NA
cdr3_aa: CASSSGQGVGEQYF
cdr3_nt: TGTGCCAGCAGTTCGGGACAGGGAGTGGGAGAGCAGTACTTC

j_call: TRBJ1-3
d_call: TRBD1
v_call: TRBV19
clone_size: NA
cdr3_aa: CASQDRGFSGNTIYF
cdr3_nt: TGTGCCAGTCAAGACAGGGGCTTCTCTGGAAACACCATATATTTT

j_call: TRBJ2-3
d_call: NA
v_call: TRBV30
clone_size: NA
cdr3_aa: CAWSTTDTQYF
cdr3_nt: TGTGCCTGGAGTACAACAGATACGCAGTATTTT